This T cell receptor (beta chain) was identified in a study of cytomegalovirus exposure and HLA in healthy donors (dated by TCRdb to about 2017). Turning to the overall study: An earlier analysis of 587 of the donors reported 276 Gb of sequence data and some 110 million unique TCR beta sequences obtained from about 179 million T cells. Donor age, sex, ethnicity and CMV serostatus were collected together with the repertoire data. In the later analysis, no new phenotypic data were used to find candidate immune exposures; instead, reliance was placed on TCR beta sequences and their occurrence across donors. The study was designed to test whether signatures of past pathogen exposure could be identified by cataloging public T cell receptors. In addition to the first cohort of roughly 670 subjects, a separate validation cohort of under 150 different subjects was used. Of the roughly 430 genotyped donors, 65% to 90% fell in the genetic ancestry cluster associated with self-reported Caucasian donors. Several DR-DQ haplotypes were treated as single units for association and clustering because of strong linkage in the cohort. A later analysis re-analyzed previously published TCR beta repertoires from 650 to 800 donors and added high-resolution HLA genotyping to study TCR occurrence patterns. On average, around 240,000 unique TCR beta nucleotide sequences were sequenced per donor among 398 genotyped donors of the cohort, with 15% to 20% of those sequences being non-productive. The T cell repertoires of several hundred subjects were profiled by immunosequencing and related to cytomegalovirus serostatus. Approximately 310 gigabases of sequencing data and 78 million or so unique TCR sequences were included in an early release covering under 650 HLA-typed donors. In an earlier analysis of several hundred of the donors, high-throughput TCR beta sequencing was used to judge whether each TCR beta V gene segment behaved as functional or pseudogenic. Class I and class II HLA loci were covered by the typing at four-digit resolution. The study combined high-throughput TCR immunosequencing, statistical association of individual TCRs with disease status, and machine learning to predict cytomegalovirus infection status. Genome-wide SNP genotypes for about 60% of the roughly 700 donors were used in a later genetic analysis, which treated that subset as a discovery cohort. Typing coverage varied by locus: 629-630 donors for A, B, C, DRB1 and DQB1; more than 500 for DQA1; more than 600 for DPA1; roughly 450 for DPB1. Every repertoire in the discovery cohort had been generated on one and the same sequencing platform. Points the paper makes about the study in general: A few of the identified cytomegalovirus-associated TCR beta chains were confirmed in vitro to be specific for cytomegalovirus antigens. Because some donors lacked HLA typing at each locus, the association tests relied only on the typed subset. It was suggested by the authors that the approach could potentially be generalized to other disease states and immunological phenotypes. The only immune exposure information available for the cohort was CMV serostatus. Linkage disequilibrium might explain the correlated functional status among segregating V segments, but an unknown experimental factor could not be ruled out. When HLA alleles, especially DR and DQ, strongly co-occurred, attributing TCR associations to individual alleles was difficult. A later analysis found that HLA-associated TCR beta chains were more clonally expanded and had lower generation probabilities than equally common non-associated chains. The presence/absence analyses assumed that sequencing depth was roughly uniform across donors, and that assumption may not be true. Across donors, most TCR sequences were observed very rarely, whereas some public TCRs were present in many individuals. A cluster of highly shared sequence variants was judged likely to be a technical artifact of the sequencing pipeline. An association between a missense DCLRE1C variant and V-gene and J-gene trimming of TCR beta chains was found in a later genetic analysis and replicated in an independent cohort. In a later analysis, most CMV-associated TCR beta chains were found to appear HLA-restricted, with HLA associations seemingly driven largely by CMV exposure. The earlier analysis of 450 to 700 of the donors excluded 15 to 20 rarely observed V segments, including chromosome 9 orphons, because counts were too low. The cohort was sequenced for TCR beta chains only, and without alpha or paired-chain data the features that could be detected were limited. The classifier was reported to diagnose cytomegalovirus status with high specificity and sensitivity in both the original cohort and the validation cohort. At a false discovery rate of 0.05, a later analysis linked under 20,000 TCR beta sequences to specific HLA alleles. A further reported finding was that TCR beta sequences accurately predicted the HLA-A and HLA-B alleles for most subjects in the first cohort. A later analysis found that TCR association rates varied across HLA loci, with DRB1 alleles showing the most associated TCRs and HLA-C alleles the fewest. A later analysis reported that several top co-occurrence clusters appeared linked to parvovirus B19, influenza, CMV and Epstein-Barr virus. A total of fewer than 200 TCR beta chains were listed by the study as associated with cytomegalovirus. An earlier analysis of approximately 590 of the donors showed that most TCR beta V segments appeared in productive rearrangements either about 90% or about 30% of the time, which broadly matched IMGT annotations. In a later genetic analysis, fewer N-insertions in productive TCRs were reported among donors in an Asian-associated ancestry cluster than the approximately 710-donor mean.

In total, just over 650 healthy bone marrow donors made up the cohort. All cohort members were sampled while nominally healthy, although unrecorded immune exposures were likely present. The donor was CMV seronegative and belonged to the group of over 350 seronegative cohort members. Each donor provided a peripheral blood sample, and peripheral blood mononuclear cells were used for TCR beta sequencing. The Qiagen DNeasy Blood Extraction Kit was used to extract genomic DNA from the blood cell samples. Library preparation was by the immunoSEQ multiplex PCR assay. For the multiplex PCR, a mixture combining 60 forward primers for TCR Vbeta segments and 13 reverse primers for TCR Jbeta segments was used. The CDR3 region of rearranged TCR beta genes was amplified from genomic DNA by a multiplex PCR assay. Amplified TCR beta libraries were sequenced as 87-base-pair reads on the Illumina HiSeq System. Turning to the authors' computational methods: Across the 700 or so repertoires, a later analysis counted around 80 million unique TCR beta chains, approximately 12 million of which were shared by at least two donors. A nearest-neighbor algorithm error-corrected the raw reads and collapsed the reads into unique sequences, merging closely related sequences to remove PCR and sequencing errors. To assign V, D and J gene segments, CDR3 sequences were aligned to IMGT reference sequences. For a sequence to be retained, a match of at least six nucleotides was required to both a V gene segment and a J gene segment. A rearrangement was called productive if the CDR3 had no stop codons and remained in frame with V and J, and every other rearrangement was called non-productive. CDR3 was defined according to IMGT convention as the region running from the second conserved V-encoded cysteine to the conserved J-encoded phenylalanine. In an earlier analysis of roughly 580 of the donors, sequences lacking an unambiguous match to a single V gene segment were excluded. An earlier analysis of approximately 590 of the donors classified V segments as functional when productive rearrangements were above 56.7% and as segregating when the standard deviation between donors was above 5%. A statistical classification framework was developed to diagnose cytomegalovirus status using the catalog of TCR beta chain sequences. In a later analysis, TCR nucleotide sequences were compared against IMGT/GENE-DB human TR gene sequences so that V and J genes could be assigned. In a later analysis, CDR3 sequences and most-parsimonious VDJ recombination scenarios were assigned using the TCRdist pipeline. In a later analysis, every TCR beta chain was defined by the combination of its CDR3 amino acid sequence and its V-gene family, and reads without a unique V-gene family were dropped. A later analysis removed several hundred highly shared, low-generation-probability nucleotide sequences to deal with suspected cross-contamination and a sequencing artifact. For each public chain, a later analysis derived a clonal expansion index from normalized ranks of inferred template counts within each repertoire. A later analysis computed generation probabilities with a VDJ recombination model fitted to out-of-frame rearrangements, and checked the results against IGoR. In a later analysis, TCR-TCR, TCR-HLA and TCR-CMV co-occurrence was scored with hypergeometric tests, and a repertoire-size bias correction was applied to TCR pairs. To estimate false discovery rates, a later analysis permuted the HLA or CMV assignments 20 times. In a later analysis, co-occurring TCRs were grouped using DBSCAN, with TCRdist sequence similarity added in when clustering inside HLA-allele-positive subsets. For co-occurrence clustering, repertoires with fewer than 30,000 or more than 120,000 public chains were excluded, along with roughly 5 repertoires with anomalous nucleotide sharing. The table was pulled from immuneACCESS by TCRdb, which kept in-frame rearrangements only. Such tables lose some clones; where checked, under half of the loss comes from unresolved V genes, and the rest has no known cause. V, J and clone size were drawn from that table, and D and trimming were deduced from the DNA. The sample data list some 140,000 clones, and roughly 72% of these were observed just once. The ten largest clones add up to under 2.5% of the sample.

This clone was detected only a few times. Which antigen it targets is not known. Base quality data are lacking; no much larger clone is found one base away. The TCR originated in a man aged 30 to 39 in good health and CMV-seronegative. The material sequenced was PBMCs.

The DNA sequence is TGTGCCAGCAAGAGAAAGAGAGAGCTTCCCCACTTT. It translates to CASKRKRELPHF. This chain joins TRBV2 to TRBJ1-6; a confident D gene designation cannot be given. The CDR1 and CDR2 encoded by the germline V gene are SNHLY and FYNNEI. The CDR3 goes from the cysteine to the phenylalanine over 12 residues. Only the CDR3 region is kept as DNA, spanning 36 bases read in frame from base 1. A distance of 19 bases separates the germline ends of V and J, which lose 7 bases and 18 bases respectively.